This TCR beta chain was obtained from a study of cytomegalovirus exposure and HLA in healthy donors (dated by TCRdb to about 2017). Regarding the study in general: An earlier analysis of 550 to 700 of the donors reported roughly 300 Gb of sequence data and 120 million or so unique TCR beta sequences from about 179 million T cells. High-throughput TCR immunosequencing, statistical association of individual TCRs with disease status, and machine learning were combined to predict cytomegalovirus infection status. Four to six DR-DQ haplotypes were handled as single units for association and clustering because linkage in the cohort was strong. All discovery cohort repertoires had been generated using a single sequencing platform. The later analysis used no new phenotypic data to find candidate immune exposures, relying instead on TCR beta sequences and their occurrence across donors. A later genetic analysis took genome-wide SNP genotypes for about 65% of the 666 donors and used that subset as a discovery cohort. A later analysis re-examined previously published TCR beta repertoires from roughly 650 donors and added high-resolution HLA genotyping to investigate patterns of TCR occurrence. To decide whether each TCR beta V gene segment behaved as functional or pseudogenic, an earlier analysis of fewer than 750 of the donors relied on high-throughput TCR beta sequencing. An early release that covered about 600 HLA-typed donors contained 250 to 350 gigabases of sequencing data and 75 million to 100 million unique TCR sequences. Across some 400 genotyped donors of the cohort, an average of about 240,000 unique TCR beta nucleotide sequences per donor were sequenced, and approximately 17% of those sequences were non-productive. Donor age, sex, ethnicity and CMV serostatus were compiled alongside the repertoire data. Besides the first cohort of roughly 660 subjects, a separate validation cohort made up of around 120 different subjects was used. The aim of the study was to test whether cataloging public T cell receptors could identify signatures of past pathogen exposure. The number of donors typed differed by locus, with 629-630 for A, B, C, DRB1 and DQB1, roughly 520 for DQA1, about 610 for DPA1, and over 400 for DPB1. The T cell repertoires of 666 subjects were profiled by immunosequencing and related to cytomegalovirus serostatus. The genetic ancestry cluster associated with self-reported Caucasian donors included over 65% of the roughly 400 genotyped donors. Both class I and class II loci were covered by HLA typing, at four-digit resolution. Broader findings and caveats from the paper: In vitro tests confirmed that a few of the cytomegalovirus-associated TCR beta chains recognize cytomegalovirus antigens. In a later genetic analysis, fewer N-insertions in productive TCRs were reported among donors in an Asian-associated ancestry cluster than the roughly 700-donor mean. Linkage disequilibrium might explain the correlated functional status among segregating V segments, but an unknown experimental factor could not be excluded. A later analysis found that most CMV-associated TCR beta chains appeared HLA-restricted, with HLA associations seemingly driven largely by CMV exposure. Cytomegalovirus status was reported to be diagnosed by the classifier with high specificity and sensitivity in both the original and validation cohorts. The authors suggested that the approach could potentially be extended to other disease states and immunological phenotypes. A further reported finding was that TCR beta sequences accurately predicted the HLA-A and HLA-B alleles for most subjects in the first cohort. A cluster of highly shared sequence variants was judged likely to be a technical artifact of the sequencing pipeline. While some public TCRs were present in many individuals, most TCR sequences turned up only very rarely across donors. CMV serostatus was the only immune exposure information available for the cohort. Because counts were too low, around 18 rarely observed V segments, including chromosome 9 orphons, were left out of the earlier analysis of 587 of the donors. An earlier analysis of around 540 of the donors showed that most TCR beta V segments appeared in productive rearrangements either about 90% or about 30% of the time, which broadly matched IMGT annotations. At a false discovery rate of 0.05, a later analysis linked about 16,000 TCR beta sequences to specific HLA alleles. In this cohort, only TCR beta chains were sequenced, and detectable features were limited by the absence of alpha or paired-chain data. A later genetic analysis associated a missense DCLRE1C variant with V-gene and J-gene trimming of TCR beta chains, and an independent cohort replicated the association. In a later analysis, the rate of TCR association differed among HLA loci, with DRB1 alleles having the most associated TCRs and HLA-C alleles having the fewest. In the study, some 180 TCR beta chains were listed as associated with cytomegalovirus. In a later analysis, HLA-associated TCR beta chains showed more clonal expansion and lower generation probabilities than non-associated chains that were equally common. Some IMGT-functional V segments, including TRBV6-2 and TRBV6-3, could not be told apart with the 87-base-pair reads, so those segments were excluded. A later analysis reported that several top co-occurrence clusters appeared linked to parvovirus B19, influenza, CMV and Epstein-Barr virus. Sequencing depth was assumed to be roughly uniform across donors in the presence/absence analyses, though that assumption may not hold. HLA typing was unavailable for some donors at each locus, so association tests used only the typed subset. Assigning TCR associations to individual alleles was difficult when HLA alleles, especially DR and DQ, strongly co-occurred.

Preparation of the library involved the immunoSEQ multiplex PCR assay. The multiplex PCR relied on a mix of 60 forward primers for TCR Vbeta segments and 13 reverse primers for TCR Jbeta segments. A multiplex PCR assay on genomic DNA amplified the CDR3 region of rearranged TCR beta genes. The amplified TCR beta libraries were sequenced on the Illumina HiSeq System as 87-base-pair reads. Per the source publication's procedure: A later analysis tallied 75 million to 85 million unique TCR beta chains across the approximately 670 repertoires, and approximately 12 million of those chains were shared by two or more donors. Raw reads were error-corrected and collapsed into unique sequences with a nearest-neighbor algorithm that merged closely related sequences to remove PCR and sequencing errors. V, D and J gene segments were assigned by aligning CDR3 sequences to IMGT reference sequences. Each retained sequence needed at least a six-nucleotide match to both a V gene segment and a J gene segment. A rearrangement counted as productive if the CDR3 had no stop codons and remained in frame with V and J, and every other rearrangement counted as non-productive. Following IMGT convention, CDR3 was defined as the stretch from the second conserved V-encoded cysteine to the conserved J-encoded phenylalanine. The earlier analysis of 500 to 750 of the donors excluded any sequence lacking an unambiguous match to a single V gene segment. An earlier analysis of a few hundred of the donors classified V segments as functional when productive rearrangements were above 56.7% and as segregating when the standard deviation between donors was above 5%. A statistical classification framework was built to diagnose cytomegalovirus status from the catalog of TCR beta chain sequences. In a later analysis, V and J genes were assigned by comparing TCR nucleotide sequences against IMGT/GENE-DB human TR gene sequences. Using the TCRdist pipeline, a later analysis assigned CDR3 sequences along with most-parsimonious VDJ recombination scenarios. In a later analysis, each TCR beta chain was defined by its CDR3 amino acid sequence together with its V-gene family, and reads without a unique V-gene family were excluded. To address suspected cross-contamination and a sequencing artifact, a later analysis removed around 600 highly shared, low-generation-probability nucleotide sequences. A later analysis calculated a clonal expansion index for each public chain from normalized within-repertoire ranks of inferred template counts. In a later analysis, generation probabilities were computed with a VDJ recombination model fitted to out-of-frame rearrangements, and the resulting probabilities were checked against IGoR. Hypergeometric tests were used in a later analysis to score TCR-TCR, TCR-HLA and TCR-CMV co-occurrence, with a repertoire-size bias correction applied to the TCR pairs. In a later analysis, false discovery rates were estimated by permuting HLA or CMV assignments 20 times. In a later analysis, co-occurring TCRs were grouped using DBSCAN, and TCRdist sequence similarity was added for clustering within HLA-allele-positive subsets. Repertoires with fewer than 30,000 or more than 120,000 public chains were left out of co-occurrence clustering, as were four to six repertoires with anomalous nucleotide sharing. TCRdb re-hosts the immuneACCESS table, in-frame sequences only. Its copies lack some clones; in the studies checked, an unresolved V gene accounts for under half of them, and the cause for the rest is not known. V and J calls and clone size come straight from that table; D and trimming were deduced from the DNA. Recorded for this sample are over 100,000 clones; about 64% of them occurred a single time. Around 2.5% of the sample comes from the top ten.

Comments on this clone: The specificity of this receptor is unknown. No per-base quality is available; no much larger clone lies one base away.

In total, roughly 670 healthy bone marrow donors made up the cohort. Cohort members were all nominally healthy when sampled, although unrecorded immune exposures were likely present. The donor tested CMV seronegative, placing the donor among the 350 or so seronegative members of the cohort. Every donor gave a peripheral blood sample, and the peripheral blood mononuclear cells from that sample were used for TCR beta sequencing. Genomic DNA extraction from the blood cell samples was performed with the Qiagen DNeasy Blood Extraction Kit. Looking up the germline V gene yields CDR1 MGHRA and CDR2 YSYEKL. V is trimmed back by 1 base and J by 10 bases, and the junction contains 9 bases that no gene match accounts for. The CDR3, from cysteine to phenylalanine, totals 16 residues. Here the CDR3 DNA is all that survives: 48 bases in frame from base 1.

The sequenced material came from PBMCs. This sequence originates from a woman between 35 and 50 years old in good health and CMV-seronegative. The receptor chain draws on TRBV4-1 and TRBJ1-5; 11 bases in the middle match TRBD1. The CDR3 here reads CASSQGRWDRGEPQHF. The DNA reads as follows: TGCGCCAGCAGCCAAGGAAGGTGGGACAGGGGGGAACCCCAGCATTTT.